This T cell receptor beta chain emerged from a study of blood T cell repertoires in COVID-19. Study-level information: The United States, Italy and Spain were the sources of the acute and convalescent COVID-19 samples. From T cells, B-cell-depleted T cells, or PBMCs came the material, which was cDNA or gDNA.

The V end lost 5 bases, the J end lost 5 bases, and 19 bases lay between the germline ends. Germline CDR1 reads LNHDA; CDR2 reads SQIVND (reference sequence). The CDR3 runs to 16 residues. In the original processing: Estimates of nucleated cell counts were drawn from the amplification of reference gene primers. TCRdb's copy holds only in-frame clones and misses some; the assay was immunoSEQ multiplex PCR. Clonal size and the V and J genes are those of that table, whereas D and trimming came from the DNA. The sample holds 200,000 to 300,000 clones; roughly 84% are singletons and the top ten take less than 2%.

The TCR sequence derives from a middle-aged woman who had recovered from COVID-19. The specimen was peripheral blood. V usage is TRBV19 and J usage is TRBJ2-1; D is perhaps TRBD2 (7 bases). CDR3 in DNA: TGTGCCAGTAGTTTCCCCGGCAGGGGAGGGGACAATGAGCAGTTCTTC. Translating it yields CASSFPGRGGDNEQFF. The whole variable domain, remainder taken from reference TRBV19 and TRBJ2-1, is DGGITQSPKYLFRKEGQNVTLSCEQNLNHDAMYWYRQDPGQGLRLIYYSQIVNDFQKGDIAEGYSVSREKKESFPLTVTSAQKNPTAFYLCASSFPGRGGDNEQFFGPGTRLTVL.